Following are 21 T cell receptor beta chains from one sample sequenced in a study of T cells in tuberculosis (dated by TCRdb to 2016 to 2018). Library preparation employed the immunoSEQ multiplex PCR assay. Held by TCRdb, this immuneACCESS table contains in-frame sequences only and omits some clones. Under half of the omission traces to an unresolved V gene where checked; the cause of the rest is unknown. This sample holds 30,000 to 40,000 clones; 97% were observed only once. Approximately 6.3% of the sample comes from the top ten. The material sequenced was PBMCs. All receptors derive from a donor under 30 with latent tuberculosis or without tuberculosis infection.

The rearrangement joins TRBV4-1 to TRBJ2-7; 10 bases are shared with TRBD2. The germline V gene encodes CDR1 MGHRA and CDR2 YSYEKL. Trimming removed 0 bases from V and 5 bases from J; junction bases left unmatched: 7. The CDR3 length is 16 residues. DNA for the CDR3: TGCGCCAGCAGCCAAGAATCACCTAGCGGGAGCCACGAGCAGTACTTC. Translated, it gives CASSQESPSGSHEQYF.

The CDR3 sequence: CAIRQGVDGNQPQHF. As DNA, the CDR3 is TGTGCCATCAGACAGGGGGTGGATGGCAATCAGCCCCAGCATTTT. The chain recombines TRBV10-3 with TRBJ1-5; 8 bases map to TRBD1. The CDR3 has 15 amino acids. Germline V gene sequence: CDR1 ENHRY, CDR2 SYGVKD. The ends lost 6 bases at V and 2 bases at J; junction bases unmatched: 6.

This chain links TRBV2 with TRBJ2-7, with TRBD2 as a possible D gene (5 bases). CDR1 and CDR2 from the germline V gene are SNHLY and FYNNEI. The CDR3 extends over 14 amino acids. Trimming pared 7 bases from V and 5 bases from J, leaving 18 bases between. CDR3 sequence: CASIRLRKGNEQYF. CDR3 nucleotides: TGTGCCAGCATTAGACTAAGAAAAGGGAACGAGCAGTACTTC.

The rearrangement links TRBV6-6 to TRBJ2-5; D gene unclear. Trimming left V 2 bases short and J 1 base short, with 8 bases between. Germline CDR1 MNHNY, CDR2 SVGAGI (reference sequence). This CDR3 spans 14 amino acids. As DNA, the CDR3 is TGTGCCAGCAGTTACCTTTCTAGCCAAGAGACCCAGTACTTC. Protein product: CASSYLSSQETQYF.

This chain uses TRBV11-3 with TRBJ2-6, with D unresolved. Germline assignment: CDR1 SGHNT and CDR2 YENEEA. Trimming took off 5 bases at V and 0 bases at J, with 5 bases between the two ends. The CDR3 totals 14 residues. The CDR3 reads CASSPSSGANVLTF. In nucleotides, the CDR3 is TGTGCCAGCAGCCCTAGCTCTGGGGCCAACGTCCTGACTTTC.

This chain uses TRBV5-1 with TRBJ1-1; no firm D call. V was trimmed by 4 bases and J by 8 bases, leaving 15 bases between them. The CDR3 loop spans 13 amino acids. The germline V gene has CDR1 SGHRS and CDR2 YFSETQ. DNA of the CDR3: TGCGCCAGCAGCCCTACTCGCCCCAACGAAGCTTTCTTT. Amino acids: CASSPTRPNEAFF.

This clone appeared once. The V gene is TRBV28, the J gene TRBJ2-7; D remains unclear. Trimming left V 5 bases short and J 5 bases short, with 7 bases between. The CDR3 sequence is 11 residues long. Germline CDR1 and CDR2: MDHEN and SYDVKM. The CDR3 coding sequence is TGTGCCAGCAGTGGCATACACGAGCAGTACTTC. Translated, it gives CASSGIHEQYF.

The CDR3 is CASRGRDGYTF. CDR3 bases: TGTGCCAGCAGGGGCAGGGATGGCTACACCTTC. The V gene is TRBV2, the J gene TRBJ1-2; a weak D match, TRBD1 (5 bases). There are 11 residues in the CDR3. V dropped 6 bases and J dropped 6 bases, with 8 bases sitting between them. Germline V gene sequence: CDR1 SNHLY, CDR2 FYNNEI.

The chain carries TRBV6-1 and TRBJ1-4; D remains ambiguous. This CDR3 has 18 amino acids. Per germline, CDR1 MNHNS and CDR2 SASEGT. Trimming cost V 2 bases and J 0 bases, with 16 bases left between them. CDR3 in amino acids: CASSEWAFGSATNEKLFF. CDR3 in DNA: TGTGCCAGCAGTGAATGGGCTTTCGGGAGCGCAACTAATGAAAAACTGTTTTTT.

The chain links TRBV30 to TRBJ2-7; the D is unclear. Per germline, CDR1 GTSNPN and CDR2 SVGIG (reference sequence). CDR3 size: 15 residues. V was pared by 0 bases and J by 1 base, with 13 bases between. CDR3 DNA sequence: TGTGCCTGGAGTGTCCCCGGCTCTAGGTCCTACGAGCAGTACTTC. Encoded protein: CAWSVPGSRSYEQYF. The full variable domain, its missing parts supplied by reference TRBV30 and TRBJ2-7, is SQTIHQWPATLVQPVGSPLSLECTVEGTSNPNLYWYRQAAGRGLQLLFYSVGIGQISSEVPQNLSASRPQDRQFILSSKKLLLSDSGFYLCAWSVPGSRSYEQYFGPGTRLTVT.

This clone was detected only once. This chain links TRBV11-1 with TRBJ1-1; D may be TRBD1 (6 bases). This CDR3 has 15 residues. Germline V lookup: CDR1 SGHAT, CDR2 FQDESV (reference sequence). V gave up 3 bases and J gave up 1 base, with 12 bases separating them. This chain's CDR3 is CASSLNVRGNTEAFF. The CDR3 DNA is TGTGCCAGCAGCTTGAACGTCAGGGGGAACACTGAAGCTTTCTTT.

The chain is built from TRBV27 and TRBJ1-2; a possible D gene is TRBD1 (6 bases). Germline CDR1 is MNHEY and CDR2 is SMNVEV (reference sequence). The CDR3 consists of 12 residues. V was cut by 7 bases and J by 5 bases, with 11 bases left in between. The CDR3 DNA is TGTGCCAGCAAAGGACAGCCTTATGGCTACACCTTC. Its translation is CASKGQPYGYTF.

This clone has a single count. The V call is TRBV2, the J call TRBJ2-3, with TRBD2 identical over 8 bases. The ends lost 0 bases at V and 0 bases at J; junction bases unmatched: 14. Germline loops: CDR1 SNHLY, CDR2 FYNNEI. This CDR3 region has 20 residues. The CDR3 spells CASSEAGSAGGPRSTDTQYF. CDR3 bases: TGTGCCAGCAGTGAAGCCGGGTCGGCGGGGGGCCCCCGGAGCACAGATACGCAGTATTTT.

The chain uses TRBV6-5 and TRBJ2-5, with TRBD1 identical over 8 bases. The germline gives CDR1 MNHEY, CDR2 SVGAGI. The V gene end was trimmed by 2 bases and the J gene end by 2 bases; junction bases not matched to a gene: 4. The CDR3 has 15 residues. The CDR3: CASSYMQGAQETQYF. The CDR3 bases are TGTGCCAGCAGTTACATGCAGGGGGCTCAAGAGACCCAGTACTTC.

A single count supports this clone. The J gene is TRBJ1-1, the V gene TRBV27; 8 bases fit TRBD1. The germline gives CDR1 MNHEY, CDR2 SMNVEV (reference sequence). The CDR3 runs 16 residues. The J segment lost 0 bases and the V segment lost 4 bases, leaving 7 bases of the junction unmatched. CDR3 in DNA: TGTGCCAGCAGTTCCCGACAGGGGCCGTTGAACACTGAAGCTTTCTTT. This encodes CASSSRQGPLNTEAFF.

This clone was detected once. This rearrangement joins TRBV2 to TRBJ1-2; 10 positions agree with TRBD1. CDR1 and CDR2 from the germline V gene are SNHLY and FYNNEI. J gave up 3 bases and V 5 bases, and 9 bases lay outside the gene matches. This CDR3 is 16 amino acids long. The CDR3 coding sequence is TGTGCCAGCAGTTCGCATAAGGGACAGGGGTACTATGGCTACACCTTC. Translating gives CASSSHKGQGYYGYTF.

This chain connects TRBV21-1 to TRBJ1-2. TRBV21-1 is deemed a pseudogene. The CDR3 sequence is 15 residues long. CDR3 DNA sequence: TGTGCCAGCAGCTTCCCAGCGGCACGGAACTATGGCTACACCTTC. It is translated as CASSFPAARNYGYTF.

In its sample, this clone was seen once. The rearrangement joins TRBV9 to TRBJ2-2; unclear D gene. V shed 7 bases and J shed 2 bases, with 6 bases lying between them. Germline V gives CDR1 SGDLS, CDR2 YYNGEE. CDR3 length equals 12 residues. CDR3 in DNA: TGTGCCAGCGGAGAAAACACCGGGGAGCTGTTTTTT. As protein: CASGENTGELFF.

The CDR3 sequence is CAWSLRGAGGDTQYF. The CDR3, as DNA: TGTGCCTGGAGTCTTCGGGGGGCCGGAGGGGATACGCAGTATTTT. V gene TRBV30 combines with J gene TRBJ2-3, with TRBD2 as a possible D gene (7 bases). The germline V gene encodes CDR1 GTSNPN and CDR2 SVGIG (reference sequence). This CDR3 is 15 amino acids long. The V end lost 2 bases, the J end lost 6 bases, and 18 bases lay between the germline ends.

In DNA, the CDR3 is TGTGCCAGCAGCCCTCCGGGACTAACAACTGTCAATGAGCAGTTCTTC. Translation gives CASSPPGLTTVNEQFF. The J gene is TRBJ2-1, the V gene TRBV11-3; 7 nucleotides line up with TRBD2. This CDR3 has 16 amino acids. Germline V CDR1 and CDR2: SGHNT, YENEEA. J gave up 6 bases and V 5 bases, and 13 bases lay outside the gene matches.

This clone was detected once. J is TRBJ2-1 and V is TRBV9, with TRBD2 matching over 8 bases. CDR1 and CDR2 (germline): SGDLS, YYNGEE. Trimming at V came to 3 bases and at J to 6 bases, leaving 11 bases not matched to a gene. The CDR3 has 16 amino acids. CDR3 bases: TGTGCCAGCAGCGCCCCATGGCGGGGGGTCTCCAATGAGCAGTTCTTC. Translation: CASSAPWRGVSNEQFF.